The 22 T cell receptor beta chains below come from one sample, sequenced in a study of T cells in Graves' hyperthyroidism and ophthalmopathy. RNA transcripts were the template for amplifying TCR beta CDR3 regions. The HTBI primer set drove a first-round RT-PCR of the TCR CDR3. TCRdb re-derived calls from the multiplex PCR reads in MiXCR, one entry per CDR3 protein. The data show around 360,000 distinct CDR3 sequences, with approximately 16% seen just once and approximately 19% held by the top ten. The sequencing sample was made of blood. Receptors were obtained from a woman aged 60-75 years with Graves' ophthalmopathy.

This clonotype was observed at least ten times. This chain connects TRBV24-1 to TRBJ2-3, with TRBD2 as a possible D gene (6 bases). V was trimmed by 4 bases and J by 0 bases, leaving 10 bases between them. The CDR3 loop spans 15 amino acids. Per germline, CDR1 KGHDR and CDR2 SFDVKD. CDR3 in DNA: TGTGCCACCAGTGACGCCGGGACTAGCACAGATACGCAGTATTTT. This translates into CATSDAGTSTDTQYF.

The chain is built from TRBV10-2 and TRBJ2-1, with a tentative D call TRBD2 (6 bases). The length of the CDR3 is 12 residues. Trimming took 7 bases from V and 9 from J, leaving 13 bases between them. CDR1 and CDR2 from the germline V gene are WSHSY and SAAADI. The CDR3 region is CASTSGGVEQFF. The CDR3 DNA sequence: TGCGCCAGCACCTCCGGAGGGGTTGAGCAGTTCTTC.

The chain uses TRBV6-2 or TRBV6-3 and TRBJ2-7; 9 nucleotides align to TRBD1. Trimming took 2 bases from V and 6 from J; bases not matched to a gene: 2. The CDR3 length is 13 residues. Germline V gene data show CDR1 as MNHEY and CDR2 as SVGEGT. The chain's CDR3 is CASSYGTGSEQYF. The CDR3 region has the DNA TGTGCCAGCAGTTACGGGACAGGGTCCGAGCAGTACTTC.

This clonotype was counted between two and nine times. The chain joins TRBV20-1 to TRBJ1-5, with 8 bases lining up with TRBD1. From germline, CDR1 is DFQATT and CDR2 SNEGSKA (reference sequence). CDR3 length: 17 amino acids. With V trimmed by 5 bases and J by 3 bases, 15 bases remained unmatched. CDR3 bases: TGCAGTGCTGGTTGGGGGACAGGTTGGGACCCCAATCAGCCCCAGCATTTT. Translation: CSAGWGTGWDPNQPQHF.

CDR3 nucleotide sequence: TGTGCCAGCAGCTTAACCAGTGTAAGCTCCTACGAGCAGTACTTC. It specifies CASSLTSVSSYEQYF. This chain uses TRBV7-3 with TRBJ2-7; D is ambiguous. Trimming shortened V by 0 bases and J by 0 bases, and 9 bases separated the two germline ends. The CDR3 totals 15 residues. Per germline, CDR1 SGHTA and CDR2 FQGTGA.

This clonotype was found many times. DNA of the CDR3: TGTGCCACCAGTGAACTGGGGGGGGAGCTGTTTTTT. It is translated as CATSELGGELFF. This chain uses TRBV24-1 with TRBJ2-2, with D unresolved. This CDR3 contains 12 residues. In germline, CDR1 is KGHDR, CDR2 SFDVKD. Trimming stripped 4 bases from V and 8 bases from J, with 7 bases between.

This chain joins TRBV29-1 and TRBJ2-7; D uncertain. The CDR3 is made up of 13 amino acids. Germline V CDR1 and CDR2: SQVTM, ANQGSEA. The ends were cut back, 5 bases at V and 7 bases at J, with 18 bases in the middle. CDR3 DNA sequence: TGCAGCGTTAATTCCGTGTCTTACAATGAGCAGTACTTC. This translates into CSVNSVSYNEQYF.

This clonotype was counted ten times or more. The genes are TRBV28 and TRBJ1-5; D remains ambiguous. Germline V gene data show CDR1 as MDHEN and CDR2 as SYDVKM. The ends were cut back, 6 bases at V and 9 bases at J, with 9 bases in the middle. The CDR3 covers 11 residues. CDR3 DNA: TGTGCCAGCAGGGTCAACGGGCCCCAGCATTTT. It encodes CASRVNGPQHF.

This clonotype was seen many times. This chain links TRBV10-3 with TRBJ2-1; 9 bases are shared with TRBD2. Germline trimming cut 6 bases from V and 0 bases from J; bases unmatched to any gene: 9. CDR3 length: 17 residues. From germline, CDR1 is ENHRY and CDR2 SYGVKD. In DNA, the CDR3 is TGTGCCATCAGGAAGGGAGCGGGAGGCCCCTCCTACAATGAGCAGTTCTTC. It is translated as CAIRKGAGGPSYNEQFF.

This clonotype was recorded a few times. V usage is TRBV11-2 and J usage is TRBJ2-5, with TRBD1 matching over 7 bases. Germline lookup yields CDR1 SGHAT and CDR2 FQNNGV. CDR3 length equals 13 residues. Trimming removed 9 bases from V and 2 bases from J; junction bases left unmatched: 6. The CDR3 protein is CASEGAGQETQYF. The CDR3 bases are TGTGCCAGTGAGGGGGCGGGTCAAGAGACCCAGTACTTC. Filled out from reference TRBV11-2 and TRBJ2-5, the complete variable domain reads EAGVAQSPRYKIIEKRQSVAFWCNPISGHATLYWYQQILGQGPKLLIQFQNNGVVDDSQLPKDRFSAERLKGVDSTLKIQPAKLEDSAVYLCASEGAGQETQYFGPGTRLLVL.

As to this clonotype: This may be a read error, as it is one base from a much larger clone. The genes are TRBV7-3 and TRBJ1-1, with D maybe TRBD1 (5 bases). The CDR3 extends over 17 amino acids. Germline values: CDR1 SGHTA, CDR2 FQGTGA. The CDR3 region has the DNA TGTACCAGCAGCCCATACCCGGACGCCAGGGCGAACACTGAAGCTTTCTTT. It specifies CTSSPYPDARANTEAFF.

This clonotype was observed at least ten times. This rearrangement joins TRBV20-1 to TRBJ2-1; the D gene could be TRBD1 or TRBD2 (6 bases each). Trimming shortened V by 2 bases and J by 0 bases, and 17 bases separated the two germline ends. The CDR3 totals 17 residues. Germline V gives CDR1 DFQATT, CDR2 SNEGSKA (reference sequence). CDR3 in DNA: TGCAGTGCTAGACCCCGAGGGGGGACCCACTCCTACAATGAGCAGTTCTTC. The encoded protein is CSARPRGGTHSYNEQFF.

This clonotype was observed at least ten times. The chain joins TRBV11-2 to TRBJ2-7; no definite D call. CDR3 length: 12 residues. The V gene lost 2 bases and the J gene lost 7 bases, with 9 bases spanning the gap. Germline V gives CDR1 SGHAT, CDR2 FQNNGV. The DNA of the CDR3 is TGTGCCAGCAGCTTATTAGGGTTTGAGCAGTACTTC. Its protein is CASSLLGFEQYF.

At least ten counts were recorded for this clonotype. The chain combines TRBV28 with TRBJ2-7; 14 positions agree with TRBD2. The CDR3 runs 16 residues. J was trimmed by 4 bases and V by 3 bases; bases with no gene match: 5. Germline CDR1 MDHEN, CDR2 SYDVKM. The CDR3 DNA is TGTGCCAGCAGTTTGCCGGGACTAGCGGGAGTATACGAGCAGTACTTC. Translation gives CASSLPGLAGVYEQYF.

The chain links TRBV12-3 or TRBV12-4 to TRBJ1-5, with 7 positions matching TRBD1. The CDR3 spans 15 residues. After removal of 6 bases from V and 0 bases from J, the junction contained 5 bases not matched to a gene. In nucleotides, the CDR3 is TGTGCCAGCAGGTTACAGGGGAATAGCAATCAGCCCCAGCATTTT. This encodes CASRLQGNSNQPQHF.

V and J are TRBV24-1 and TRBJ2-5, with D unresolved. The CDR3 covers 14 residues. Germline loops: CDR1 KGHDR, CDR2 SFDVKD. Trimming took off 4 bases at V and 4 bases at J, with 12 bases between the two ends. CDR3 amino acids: CATSDPTVTETQYF. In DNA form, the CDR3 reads TGTGCCACCAGTGACCCCACGGTAACAGAGACCCAGTACTTC.

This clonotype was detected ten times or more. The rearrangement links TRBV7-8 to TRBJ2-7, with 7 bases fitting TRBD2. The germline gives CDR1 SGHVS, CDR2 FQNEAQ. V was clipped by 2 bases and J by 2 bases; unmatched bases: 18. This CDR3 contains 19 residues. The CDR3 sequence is CASSLLGPGLADLAYEQYF. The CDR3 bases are TGTGCCAGCAGCTTATTGGGACCGGGTCTAGCGGACCTAGCCTACGAGCAGTACTTC.

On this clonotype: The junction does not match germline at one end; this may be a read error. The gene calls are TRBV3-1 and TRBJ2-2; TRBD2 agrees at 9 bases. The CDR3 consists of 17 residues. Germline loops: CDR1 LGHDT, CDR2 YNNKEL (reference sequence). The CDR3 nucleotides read TGTGCTAGCAGCCAAGTTCAGCGGGAGGTTAACACCGGGGAGCTGTTTTTT. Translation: CASSQVQREVNTGELFF.

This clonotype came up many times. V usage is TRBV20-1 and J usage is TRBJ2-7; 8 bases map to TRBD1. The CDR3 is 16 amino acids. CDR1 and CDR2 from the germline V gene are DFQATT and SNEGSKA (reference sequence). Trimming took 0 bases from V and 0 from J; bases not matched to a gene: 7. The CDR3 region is CSARDRPTGASYEQYF. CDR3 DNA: TGCAGTGCTAGAGATCGCCCGACAGGGGCCTCCTACGAGCAGTACTTC.

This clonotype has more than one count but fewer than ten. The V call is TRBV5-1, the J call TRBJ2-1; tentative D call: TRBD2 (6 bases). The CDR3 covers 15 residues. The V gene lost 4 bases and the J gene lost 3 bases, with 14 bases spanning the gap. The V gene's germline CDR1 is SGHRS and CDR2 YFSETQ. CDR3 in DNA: TGCGCCAGCAGCATGACTAGTAGGGGCTACAATGAGCAGTTCTTC. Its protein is CASSMTSRGYNEQFF.

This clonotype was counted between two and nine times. CDR3 in DNA: TGCGCCAGCAGCTTGGGGACAGCTGGAGCTTTCTTT. This codes for CASSLGTAGAFF. J is TRBJ1-1 and V is TRBV5-1; a weak D match, TRBD1 (6 bases). Between the trimmed V and J ends, which lost 0 bases and 10 bases, there was a span of 10 bases. Germline lookup yields CDR1 SGHRS and CDR2 YFSETQ. The CDR3 runs 12 residues. The full variable domain, rest sourced from reference TRBV5-1 and TRBJ1-1, is KAGVTQTPRYLIKTRGQQVTLSCSPISGHRSVSWYQQTPGQGLQFLFEYFSETQRNKGNFPGRFSGRQFSNSRSEMNVSTLELGDSALYLCASSLGTAGAFFGQGTRLTVV.

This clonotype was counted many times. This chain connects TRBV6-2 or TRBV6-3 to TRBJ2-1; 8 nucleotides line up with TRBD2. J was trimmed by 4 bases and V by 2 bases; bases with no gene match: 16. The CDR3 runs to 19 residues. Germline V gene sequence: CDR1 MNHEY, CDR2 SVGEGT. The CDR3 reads CASSYGTQLTKREYNEQFF. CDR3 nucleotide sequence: TGTGCCAGCAGTTACGGCACCCAACTAACTAAGCGGGAGTACAATGAGCAGTTCTTC.